Presented here are 9 T cell receptor beta chains from one specimen sequenced in a study of patients and donors after allogeneic stem cell transplantation (TCRdb year 2020). The library was built by means of RT-PCR. Reads for this sample came from a NextSeq 550. TCRdb passed the public sequencing reads through fastp at Q25 and MiXCR, retaining productive beta sequences. Each record represents a unique CDR3 protein, reported with the most common genes and DNA among its rows. The sample yields approximately 99,000 distinct CDR3 sequences; roughly 35% were counted once. The top ten constitute about 27% of the sample. Sequencing was performed on blood, either unsorted or a sorted T cell fraction (not recorded which). These receptors were collected from a human donor who was either an allogeneic HSCT recipient or a stem cell or donor lymphocyte infusion donor (not recorded which). It is not recorded whose cells these are; they may come from a transplant donor.

This clonotype was seen repeatedly, ten times or more. The chain uses TRBV6-5 and TRBJ1-6, with D maybe TRBD1 (6 bases). V dropped 1 base and J dropped 10 bases, with 14 bases sitting between them. The CDR3 runs 15 residues. Germline V gene lookup returns CDR1 MNHEY and CDR2 SVGAGI. In DNA form, the CDR3 reads TGTGCCAGCAGTTACTTTGCAGGGGAGAGGTCACCCCTCCACTTT. This encodes CASSYFAGERSPLHF.

The sample holds a few counts of this clonotype. This chain joins TRBV29-1 and TRBJ1-2; D is ambiguous. V dropped 3 bases and J dropped 0 bases, with 8 bases sitting between them. The CDR3 is made up of 13 amino acids. Germline V CDR1 and CDR2: SQVTM, ANQGSEA. CDR3 in amino acids: CSVDAAANYGYTF. For the CDR3, the DNA is TGCAGCGTTGACGCGGCAGCTAACTATGGCTACACCTTC.

The chain carries TRBV4-2 and TRBJ2-1; 8 nucleotides match TRBD2. This CDR3 comprises 15 residues. Unmatched junction bases numbered 5, after V lost 6 bases and J lost 1 base. CDR1 is LGHNA and CDR2 is YNFKEQ in the germline V gene. This CDR3 is CASRLSGSSYNEQFF. The DNA of the CDR3 is TGTGCCAGCAGACTAAGCGGGAGTTCCTACAATGAGCAGTTCTTC.

The rearrangement uses TRBV5-1 and TRBJ1-4; weak D call: TRBD1 (6 bases). This CDR3 contains 15 residues. The V end was cut by 4 bases, the J end by 6 bases, with 16 bases between. From germline, CDR1 is SGHRS and CDR2 YFSETQ. CDR3 coding DNA: TGCGCCAGCAGCAATCTACAGGGCTTGCATGAAAAACTGTTTTTT. Protein product: CASSNLQGLHEKLFF.

This clonotype has ten or more counts. The J gene is TRBJ1-1, the V gene TRBV28; TRBD1 matches 10 bases. Trimming removed 6 bases from V and 5 bases from J; junction bases left unmatched: 6. The CDR3 spans 14 residues. Germline assignment: CDR1 MDHEN and CDR2 SYDVKM. CDR3: CASRRQGATTEAFF. Written as DNA, the CDR3 is TGTGCCAGCAGAAGACAGGGGGCAACAACTGAAGCTTTCTTT.

There are a few counts of this clonotype. The rearrangement links TRBV12-3 or TRBV12-4 to TRBJ2-1; D assignment may be TRBD1 or TRBD2 (5 bases each). V was trimmed by 7 bases and J by 10 bases, leaving 23 bases between them. CDR3 length: 15 residues. The DNA of the CDR3 is TGTGCCAGCACCAAACCCGGGACCCACTTATTGGAGCAGTTCTTC. Translating it yields CASTKPGTHLLEQFF.

Many counts were recorded for this clonotype. The V and J genes are TRBV12-3 or TRBV12-4 and TRBJ1-6, with no clear D. CDR3 length equals 14 residues. Trimming removed 2 bases at V and 4 bases at J, with 6 bases between. CDR3 in amino acids: CASSLRVYNSPLHF. The CDR3 DNA sequence: TGTGCCAGCAGTTTACGGGTTTATAATTCACCCCTCCACTTT.

J is TRBJ2-2 and V is TRBV7-3, with no clear D. The CDR3 loop spans 13 amino acids. V lost 5 bases to trimming and J lost 7 bases, with 11 bases between them. Germline-derived CDR1 and CDR2 are SGHTA and FQGTGA. In DNA, the CDR3 is TGTGCCAGCAGCGCCTCACAGATCGGGGAGCTGTTTTTT. The encoded protein is CASSASQIGELFF.

V usage is TRBV12-3 or TRBV12-4 and J usage is TRBJ2-1, with a weak D call TRBD2 (6 bases). The CDR3 loop spans 14 amino acids. Trimming pared 3 bases from V and 4 bases from J, leaving 10 bases between. CDR3 DNA: TGTGCCAGCAGTTTGGTAGCGGTTTACAATGAGCAGTTCTTC. This gives the protein CASSLVAVYNEQFF.